One sample yielded the 10 T cell receptor beta chains listed below, sequenced in a study of blood T cell repertoires in COVID-19. Data came from immunoSEQ multiplex PCR; TCRdb stores just in-frame clones and leaves some out. The sample lists 250,000 to 400,000 clones, 85% occurring once. The sequenced sample consisted of PBMCs or T cells enriched from blood (not recorded which). These receptors came from a woman under 40 who had been exposed to COVID-19.

The chain is built from TRBV7-2 and TRBJ2-1, with a possible D match to TRBD1 (6 bases). V lost 1 base and J lost 5, with 12 bases in between. The CDR3 runs 15 residues. Germline V gives CDR1 SGHTA, CDR2 FQGNSA. The CDR3 DNA sequence: TGTGCCAGCAGCTTAGGTCCAGGGGTAAACAATGAGCAGTTCTTC. This translates into CASSLGPGVNNEQFF.

The chain carries TRBV4-1 and TRBJ2-5; no reliable D call. V was shortened by 0 bases and J by 5 bases, with 7 bases between the two germline ends. Germline lookup yields CDR1 MGHRA and CDR2 YSYEKL. The CDR3 has 13 amino acids. CDR3: CASSQDGAETQYF. CDR3 DNA sequence: TGCGCCAGCAGCCAAGACGGAGCGGAGACCCAGTACTTC.

J is TRBJ2-7 and V is TRBV28; TRBD1 matches 10 bases. Losses at the gene ends were 1 base for V and 5 bases for J; bases not matched to a gene: 8. The germline gives CDR1 MDHEN, CDR2 SYDVKM. CDR3 length equals 16 residues. The CDR3: CASSLLEGQGKDEQYF. As DNA, the CDR3 is TGTGCCAGCAGTTTATTGGAGGGACAGGGGAAAGACGAGCAGTACTTC.

The J gene is TRBJ2-3, the V gene TRBV2, with 7 bases lining up with TRBD2. V shed 11 bases, J shed 3 bases, and the junction held 2 bases outside the gene matches. Germline lookup yields CDR1 SNHLY and CDR2 FYNNEI. CDR3 size: 11 residues. In DNA, the CDR3 is TGTGCCGGGGGGGAAACAGATACGCAGTATTTT. Translated, it gives CAGGETDTQYF.

The rearrangement joins TRBV6-5 to TRBJ1-3; the D is unclear. Per the germline V gene, CDR1 is MNHEY and CDR2 is SVGAGI. The CDR3 consists of 14 residues. V was trimmed by 2 bases and J by 4 bases, leaving 9 bases between them. In nucleotides, the CDR3 is TGTGCCAGCAGTTACCGCGCATCCGGAAACACCATATATTTT. Its protein product is CASSYRASGNTIYF.

This sequence joins TRBV12-5 and TRBJ2-6, with TRBD2 as a possible D gene (5 bases). V shed 7 bases and J shed 1 base, with 11 bases lying between them. The CDR3 spans 15 residues. From germline, CDR1 is LGHNT and CDR2 FRNRAP. DNA for the CDR3: TGTGCTAGTGTCGCCTCGGGGTCTGGGGCCAACGTCCTGACTTTC. This translates into CASVASGSGANVLTF.

V and J are TRBV7-9 and TRBJ2-7, with 10 bases lining up with TRBD1. The germline V gene encodes CDR1 SEHNR and CDR2 FQNEAQ (reference sequence). The V segment lost 5 bases and the J segment 2 bases; nucleotides outside the gene matches: 9. The CDR3 has 16 amino acids. The CDR3 coding sequence is TGTGCCAGCAGCACAATGACAGGGGGCCTCCCCTACGAGCAGTACTTC. Residues: CASSTMTGGLPYEQYF.

The J gene is TRBJ2-2, the V gene TRBV9; TRBD2 aligns across 9 bases. This CDR3 contains 19 residues. CDR1 and CDR2 from the germline V gene are SGDLS and YYNGEE. Trimming at V came to 4 bases and at J to 3 bases, leaving 16 bases not matched to a gene. CDR3 sequence reads: CASSRHGGSGRTHTGELFF. The CDR3 DNA reads TGTGCCAGCAGCCGACATGGCGGGAGCGGGAGGACCCACACCGGGGAGCTGTTTTTT. Looking up the rest from reference TRBV9 and TRBJ2-2 gives the full variable domain: DSGVTQTPKHLITATGQRVTLRCSPRSGDLSVYWYQQSLDQGLQFLIQYYNGEERAKGNILERFSAQQFPDLHSELNLSSLELGDSALYFCASSRHGGSGRTHTGELFFGEGSRLTVL.

This clone was recorded at least ten times. The chain joins TRBV7-3 to TRBJ2-1, with 7 nucleotides matching TRBD2. Trimming cost V 5 bases and J 0 bases; bases outside gene matches: 7. Germline V gene sequence: CDR1 SGHTA, CDR2 FQGTGA. The CDR3 is made up of 16 amino acids. CDR3 residues: CASSPPAGSSYNEQFF. In DNA, the CDR3 is TGTGCCAGCAGCCCACCAGCGGGGAGCTCCTACAATGAGCAGTTCTTC.

The J gene is TRBJ1-3, the V gene TRBV4-1; D might be TRBD1 (6 bases). Between the trimmed V and J ends, which lost 0 bases and 7 bases, there was a span of 10 bases. CDR1 is MGHRA and CDR2 is YSYEKL in the germline V gene. This CDR3 has 14 residues. CDR3 nucleotide sequence: TGCGCCAGCAGCCAAGAACAGGGTGAGAACACCATATATTTT. Its protein product is CASSQEQGENTIYF.